The 12 T cell receptor beta chains given below trace back to one sample, sequenced in a study of beta chain features in type 1 diabetes. Expressed TCRB transcripts were sequenced, since all the RNA that had been isolated was reverse transcribed. Assay used: immunoSEQ multiplex PCR; TCRdb lists only in-frame clones, some missing. This repertoire shows over 150,000 clones, 7.5% to 10% found once; its top ten account for about 0.6%. Sequencing was done on a sample of central memory CD4+ T cells from blood. All receptors come from a man aged 18 to 30 in good health.

Only a few counts were recorded for this clone. This sequence joins TRBV5-1 and TRBJ2-1, with TRBD1 as a possible D gene (5 bases). Trimming left V 2 bases short and J 5 bases short, with 5 bases between. Germline-derived CDR1 and CDR2 are SGHRS and YFSETQ. This CDR3 comprises 12 residues. CDR3 DNA: TGCGCCAGCAGCTTAGGGGACAATGAGCAGTTCTTC. This translates into CASSLGDNEQFF.

In this sample, this clone turned up a few times. V and J are TRBV7-2 and TRBJ2-7; TRBD1 matches 11 bases. From germline, CDR1 is SGHTA and CDR2 FQGNSA. The CDR3 sequence is 15 residues long. The V segment lost 6 bases and the J segment 4 bases; nucleotides outside the gene matches: 8. The CDR3 sequence: CASSPFGTGGYEQYF. The CDR3 nucleotides read TGTGCCAGCAGTCCTTTTGGGACAGGGGGGTACGAGCAGTACTTC.

This clone was counted at least ten times. In DNA, the CDR3 is TGCGCCAGCGGCCCACCCGAACTAACAGGGTCCGGGGAGCTGTTTTTT. Residues: CASGPPELTGSGELFF. The chain uses TRBV23-1 and TRBJ2-2; weak D call: TRBD1 (6 bases). TRBV23-1 is marked as an open reading frame, function uncertain. The CDR3 length is 16 residues. Trimming cost V 8 bases and J 6 bases, with 22 bases left between them.

This clone was detected a few times. The V call is TRBV29-1, the J call TRBJ1-2; D perhaps matches TRBD1 (5 bases). Trimming shortened V by 4 bases and J by 4 bases, and 16 bases separated the two germline ends. There are 14 residues in the CDR3. From germline, CDR1 is SQVTM and CDR2 ANQGSEA. The CDR3 region is CSVGGTDAAYGYTF. The CDR3 DNA reads TGCAGCGTTGGCGGGACCGATGCTGCCTATGGCTACACCTTC.

CDR3 bases: TGTGCCAGCAGTTTTGGTGGCGGCTTGAGGGAGCAGTACTTC. Its protein product is CASSFGGGLREQYF. This sequence joins TRBV27 and TRBJ2-5; D possibly corresponds to TRBD2 (5 bases). In germline, CDR1 is MNHEY, CDR2 SMNVEV (reference sequence). The CDR3 is 14 residues long. V was cut by 3 bases and J by 11 bases, with 19 bases left in between.

This clone was seen more than once but under ten times. The V gene is TRBV4-2, the J gene TRBJ2-1, with 8 bases identical to TRBD1. V dropped 0 bases and J dropped 4; count of bases not matched to a gene: 5. This CDR3 comprises 16 residues. Per the germline V gene, CDR1 is LGHNA and CDR2 is YNFKEQ. CDR3 DNA sequence: TGTGCCAGCAGCCAAGATTGGGACAGGTCTTACAATGAGCAGTTCTTC. Its protein is CASSQDWDRSYNEQFF.

This chain connects TRBV5-1 to TRBJ2-5, with a weak D call TRBD2 (5 bases). V shed 0 bases and J shed 4 bases, with 19 bases lying between them. This CDR3 has 17 residues. CDR1 is SGHRS, CDR2 YFSETQ, per germline. The CDR3 loop reads CASSLGVREGGAETQYF. The CDR3 bases are TGCGCCAGCAGCTTGGGAGTGAGGGAAGGAGGAGCAGAGACCCAGTACTTC.

The genes are TRBV6-5 and TRBJ2-7, with a weak D call TRBD1 (5 bases). Deletions cut 4 bases from V and 0 bases from J, with 7 bases between. Germline CDR1 MNHEY, CDR2 SVGAGI. The CDR3 contains 13 residues. The CDR3 here is CASSWGSSYEQYF. CDR3 DNA: TGTGCCAGCAGTTGGGGCAGCTCCTACGAGCAGTACTTC.

V usage is TRBV29-1 and J usage is TRBJ2-1, with unresolved D. CDR1 is SQVTM, CDR2 ANQGSEA, per germline. CDR3 length: 11 residues. V was trimmed by 8 bases and J by 4 bases, leaving 9 bases between them. For the CDR3, the DNA is TGCAGCCATGACAATTACAATGAGCAGTTCTTC. This translates into CSHDNYNEQFF.

The genes are TRBV29-1 and TRBJ1-3, with a possible D match to TRBD1 (5 bases). There are 14 residues in the CDR3. Trimming removed 4 bases at V and 2 bases at J, with 12 bases between. Per germline, CDR1 SQVTM and CDR2 ANQGSEA. CDR3 coding DNA: TGCAGCGTTGCCCCAGGGTCCACTGGAAACACCATATATTTT. This codes for CSVAPGSTGNTIYF.

For this clone: Other DNA sequences in this specimen translate into the identical CDR3. V gene TRBV11-2 combines with J gene TRBJ2-5; 8 bases line up with TRBD2. The J segment lost 1 base and the V segment lost 3 bases, leaving 1 base of the junction unmatched. The CDR3 sequence is 14 residues long. Germline CDR1 is SGHAT and CDR2 is FQNNGV. The CDR3 region has the DNA TGTGCCAGCAGCTTCAGCGGGAGCCAAGAGACCCAGTACTTC. Protein sequence: CASSFSGSQETQYF.

This chain uses TRBV11-3 with TRBJ2-5, with D perhaps TRBD1 (6 bases). Germline V gives CDR1 SGHNT, CDR2 YENEEA. V was cut by 5 bases and J by 5 bases, with 15 bases left in between. The CDR3 sequence is 14 residues long. In DNA, the CDR3 is TGTGCCAGCAGCGCCCGCAGGGGTTCGGAGACCCAGTACTTC. Residues: CASSARRGSETQYF.